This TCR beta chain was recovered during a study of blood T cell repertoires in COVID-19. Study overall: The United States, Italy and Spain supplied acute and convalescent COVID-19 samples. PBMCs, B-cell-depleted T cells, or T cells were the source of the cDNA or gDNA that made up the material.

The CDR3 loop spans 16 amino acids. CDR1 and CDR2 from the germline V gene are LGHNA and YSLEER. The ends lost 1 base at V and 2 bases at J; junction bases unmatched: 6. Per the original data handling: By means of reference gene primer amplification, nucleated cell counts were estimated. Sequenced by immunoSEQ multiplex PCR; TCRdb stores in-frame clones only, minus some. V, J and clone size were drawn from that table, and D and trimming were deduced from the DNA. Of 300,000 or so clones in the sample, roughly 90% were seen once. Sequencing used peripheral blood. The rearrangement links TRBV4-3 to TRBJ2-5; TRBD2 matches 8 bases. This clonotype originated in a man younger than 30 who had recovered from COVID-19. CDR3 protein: CASSQGPSGPQETQYF. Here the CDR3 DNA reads TGCGCCAGCAGCCAAGGGCCTAGCGGGCCTCAAGAGACCCAGTACTTC.